This TCR beta chain was identified during a study of CD8 T cells in ankylosing spondylitis. 5'-RACE, quantitative and with molecular barcodes, yielded the TCR beta libraries. MiXCR, applied by TCRdb to the 5' RACE reads, yields one record per CDR3 protein. This repertoire shows a few hundred thousand distinct CDR3 sequences, roughly 20% found once; its top ten account for around 3.2%. V lost 7 bases and J 0 bases, leaving 9 bases between the germline ends. The CDR3 extends over 12 amino acids. The germline V gene has CDR1 GTSNPN and CDR2 SVGIG (reference sequence). The study, taken as a whole, reports: Past research had described some motif variants in reactive arthritis synovial fluid and blood. Ankylosing spondylitis blood appeared to be characterized by a TCR beta motif of under 10 highly homologous variants.

On this clonotype: Its antigen is undetermined.

The origin of this receptor is a female donor with ankylosing spondylitis or in good health (not recorded which). The chain joins TRBV30 to TRBJ1-1; D remains ambiguous. Sequencing used blood, either unsorted or a sorted T cell fraction (not recorded which). CDR3: CASEELNTEAFF. The CDR3 DNA reads as TGTGCCTCAGAAGAACTGAACACTGAAGCTTTCTTT.